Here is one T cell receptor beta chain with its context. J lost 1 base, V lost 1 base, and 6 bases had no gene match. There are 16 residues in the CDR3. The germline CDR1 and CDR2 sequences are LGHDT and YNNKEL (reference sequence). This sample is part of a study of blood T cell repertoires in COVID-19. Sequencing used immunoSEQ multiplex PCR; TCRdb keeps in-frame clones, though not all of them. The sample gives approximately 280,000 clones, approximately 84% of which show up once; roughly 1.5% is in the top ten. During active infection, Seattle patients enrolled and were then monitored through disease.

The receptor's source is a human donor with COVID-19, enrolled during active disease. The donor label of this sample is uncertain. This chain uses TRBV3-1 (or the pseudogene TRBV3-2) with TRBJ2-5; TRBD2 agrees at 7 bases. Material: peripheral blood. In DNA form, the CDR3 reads TGTGCCAGCAGCCAAGGACTAGCCGCTATCCAAGAGACCCAGTACTTC. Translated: CASSQGLAAIQETQYF.